This record looks at one T cell receptor (beta chain) sequence and its context. Per germline, CDR1 MNHNS and CDR2 SASEGT. The junction had 4 bases not matched to a gene; V was cut back by 2 bases and J by 15 bases. This CDR3 is built from 11 residues. Per the original data handling: Estimates of nucleated cell counts were drawn from the amplification of reference gene primers. Some clones are missing from TCRdb's copy, which holds only in-frame ones; the method was immunoSEQ multiplex PCR. V and J calls and clone size are given by that table; D and trimming were obtained from the DNA. The table includes roughly 180,000 clones, over 80% detected once. This sample is drawn from a study of blood T cell repertoires in COVID-19. Study-wide context: COVID-19 samples, acute and convalescent, were from the United States, Italy and Spain. Sources were T cells, B-cell-depleted T cells, or PBMCs; the material itself was cDNA or gDNA.

Sequencing was performed on peripheral blood. This receptor was taken from a woman younger than 45 with acute or convalescent COVID-19. V gene TRBV6-1 combines with J gene TRBJ2-3, with 8 nucleotides matching TRBD1. CDR3 DNA sequence: TGTGCCAGCAGTGAATCAGGGGGCTACTATTTT. Protein product: CASSESGGYYF.